These 8 T cell receptor beta chains came from one sample sequenced in a study of tumor-infiltrating lymphocytes in primary liver carcinoma. Synthesis of TCR beta cDNA was carried out from around 500 ng total RNA with a constant-region primer. Investigators got TCR beta libraries out of three nested multiplex PCR rounds, done with slightly modified ARM-PCR. Running roughly 10 cycles apiece, the first two PCR rounds relied on TRBV1-TRBV30 forward primers together with a C-beta reverse primer. TCRdb recomputed calls from the multiplex PCR reads with MiXCR, one row per CDR3 protein. The profile covers 150,000 to 200,000 distinct CDR3 sequences, with about 55% appearing a single time and around 68% taken by the ten largest. The study extracted blood RNA from unsorted whole blood and also extracted germline DNA. Sequencing was carried out using peripheral blood. These receptors were obtained from a man in his forties with primary liver carcinoma and hepatitis B virus infection.

The chain recombines TRBV6-6 with TRBJ2-7; 8 bases are a match to TRBD1. The length of the CDR3 is 15 residues. Germline V CDR1 and CDR2: MNHNY, SVGAGI (reference sequence). J gave up 6 bases and V 2 bases, and 9 bases lay outside the gene matches. The CDR3 coding sequence is TGTGCCAGCAGTTACCGGGACAGGAGGGCCAGCGAGCAGTACTTC. As protein: CASSYRDRRASEQYF.

A note on this clonotype: A junction boundary mismatches the germline segment, possibly from a read error. The chain uses TRBV28 and TRBJ2-1; 9 positions agree with TRBD2. The CDR3 has 16 amino acids. CDR1 and CDR2 (germline): MDHEN, SYDVKM. Here the CDR3 DNA reads TGTGCCAGCAGTTTGACGGGCGGGAGGGCCTATAATGAGCAGTTCTTC. Its translation: CASSLTGGRAYNEQFF. The full variable domain, its missing parts supplied by reference TRBV28 and TRBJ2-1, is DVKVTQSSRYLVKRTGEKVFLECVQDMDHENMFWYRQDPGLGLRLIYFSYDVKMKEKGDIPEGYSVSREKKERFSLILESASTNQTSMYLCASSLTGGRAYNEQFFGPGTRLTVL.

Worth noting for this clonotype: The germline gene is not matched at one end of the junction; a read error may be the cause. The chain uses TRBV12-3 or TRBV12-4 and TRBJ2-2, with 7 bases that match TRBD1. This CDR3 contains 15 residues. Written as DNA, the CDR3 is TGTGCCAGCAGTCCCGGACAGGTCGGACAAGGGGGGCTGTTTTTT. It is translated as CASSPGQVGQGGLFF.

About this clonotype: A much larger clone lies a single base off, so this may be a read error. The chain joins TRBV29-1 to TRBJ1-1; no reliable D call. Trimming stripped 6 bases from V and 9 bases from J, with 11 bases between. Germline V gene lookup returns CDR1 SQVTM and CDR2 ANQGSEA. The CDR3 contains 10 residues. CDR3 sequence: CSVATAQAFF. The CDR3 DNA reads as TGCAGCGTGGCAACTGCTCAAGCTTTCTTT.

A word on this clonotype: A read error may explain this, as a much larger clone is one base away. V usage is TRBV11-1 and J usage is TRBJ1-4; no firm D call. There are 17 residues in the CDR3. The germline V gene encodes CDR1 SGHAT and CDR2 FQDESV (reference sequence). V lost 5 bases, J lost 0 bases, and 16 bases lay in between. CDR3 loop: CASSPLWGSPTNEKLFF. Here the CDR3 DNA reads TGTGCCAGCAGCCCGTTATGGGGATCGCCAACTAATGAAAAACTGTTTTTT.

As for this clonotype: Possible read error: a much larger clone is one base away. This chain uses TRBV12-3 or TRBV12-4 with TRBJ1-5; D is perhaps TRBD1 (6 bases). This CDR3 has 13 amino acids. Trimming cost V 7 bases and J 7 bases, with 14 bases left between them. The CDR3 region has the DNA TGTGCCAGCAATTTCGGGGGCGGACAGCCCCAGCATTTT. Protein sequence: CASNFGGGQPQHF.

The chain joins TRBV12-3 or TRBV12-4 to TRBJ2-4, with a weak D call TRBD2 (6 bases). The CDR3 is 17 residues long. V lost 6 bases and J lost 6, with 24 bases in between. Written as DNA, the CDR3 is TGTGCCAGCAGCCCTAGGCGGACGCCGGACGGGGGAAACATTCAGTACTTC. It encodes CASSPRRTPDGGNIQYF.

This clonotype was counted at least ten times. The V and J genes are TRBV11-1 and TRBJ2-1, with 9 nucleotides matching TRBD1. V dropped 6 bases and J dropped 2; count of bases not matched to a gene: 8. CDR3 length equals 16 residues. Germline V gene data show CDR1 as SGHAT and CDR2 as FQDESV (reference sequence). CDR3 sequence reads: CASSPRRQGAYNEQFF. The DNA of the CDR3 is TGTGCCAGCAGTCCCAGAAGACAGGGGGCCTACAATGAGCAGTTCTTC.